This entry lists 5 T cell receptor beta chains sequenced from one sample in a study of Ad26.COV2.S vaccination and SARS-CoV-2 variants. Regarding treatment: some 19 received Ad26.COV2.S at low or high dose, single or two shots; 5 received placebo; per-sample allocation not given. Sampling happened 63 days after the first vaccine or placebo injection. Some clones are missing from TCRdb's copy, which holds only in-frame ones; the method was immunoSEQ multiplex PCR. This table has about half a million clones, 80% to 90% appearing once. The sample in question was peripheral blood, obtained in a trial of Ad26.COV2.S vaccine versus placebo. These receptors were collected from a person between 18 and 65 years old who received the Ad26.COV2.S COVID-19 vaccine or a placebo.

CDR3 region: CASSEPLRTAGELFF. DNA of the CDR3: TGTGCCAGCAGTGAACCCCTAAGGACGGCCGGGGAGCTGTTTTTT. This chain connects TRBV6-1 to TRBJ2-2; D unresolved. The CDR3 consists of 15 residues. CDR1 and CDR2 from the germline V gene are MNHNS and SASEGT. V was clipped by 2 bases and J by 6 bases, with 13 bases between them.

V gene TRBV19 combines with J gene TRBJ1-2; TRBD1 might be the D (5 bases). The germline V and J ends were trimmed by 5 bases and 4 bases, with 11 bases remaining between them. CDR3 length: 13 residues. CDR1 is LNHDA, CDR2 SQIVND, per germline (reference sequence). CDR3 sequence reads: CASSDGGLYGYTF. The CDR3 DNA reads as TGTGCCAGTAGTGATGGGGGTCTCTATGGCTACACCTTC.

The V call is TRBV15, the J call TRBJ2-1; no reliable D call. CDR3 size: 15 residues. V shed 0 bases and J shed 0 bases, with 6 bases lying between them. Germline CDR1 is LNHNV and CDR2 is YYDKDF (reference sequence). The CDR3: CATSRDSGSYNEQFF. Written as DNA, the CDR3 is TGTGCCACCAGCAGAGATTCGGGCTCCTACAATGAGCAGTTCTTC.

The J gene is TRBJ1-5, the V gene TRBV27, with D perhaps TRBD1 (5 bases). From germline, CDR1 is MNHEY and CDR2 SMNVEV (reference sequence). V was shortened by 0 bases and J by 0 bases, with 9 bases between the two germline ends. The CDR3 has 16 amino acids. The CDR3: CASSLSGGNSNQPQHF. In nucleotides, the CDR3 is TGTGCCAGCAGTTTATCTGGGGGGAATAGCAATCAGCCCCAGCATTTT.

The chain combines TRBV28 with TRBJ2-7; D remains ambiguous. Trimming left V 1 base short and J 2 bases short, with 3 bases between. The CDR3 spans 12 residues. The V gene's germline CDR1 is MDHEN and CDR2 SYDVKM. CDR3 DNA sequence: TGTGCCAGCAGTTTATTGACCTACGAGCAGTACTTC. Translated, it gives CASSLLTYEQYF.